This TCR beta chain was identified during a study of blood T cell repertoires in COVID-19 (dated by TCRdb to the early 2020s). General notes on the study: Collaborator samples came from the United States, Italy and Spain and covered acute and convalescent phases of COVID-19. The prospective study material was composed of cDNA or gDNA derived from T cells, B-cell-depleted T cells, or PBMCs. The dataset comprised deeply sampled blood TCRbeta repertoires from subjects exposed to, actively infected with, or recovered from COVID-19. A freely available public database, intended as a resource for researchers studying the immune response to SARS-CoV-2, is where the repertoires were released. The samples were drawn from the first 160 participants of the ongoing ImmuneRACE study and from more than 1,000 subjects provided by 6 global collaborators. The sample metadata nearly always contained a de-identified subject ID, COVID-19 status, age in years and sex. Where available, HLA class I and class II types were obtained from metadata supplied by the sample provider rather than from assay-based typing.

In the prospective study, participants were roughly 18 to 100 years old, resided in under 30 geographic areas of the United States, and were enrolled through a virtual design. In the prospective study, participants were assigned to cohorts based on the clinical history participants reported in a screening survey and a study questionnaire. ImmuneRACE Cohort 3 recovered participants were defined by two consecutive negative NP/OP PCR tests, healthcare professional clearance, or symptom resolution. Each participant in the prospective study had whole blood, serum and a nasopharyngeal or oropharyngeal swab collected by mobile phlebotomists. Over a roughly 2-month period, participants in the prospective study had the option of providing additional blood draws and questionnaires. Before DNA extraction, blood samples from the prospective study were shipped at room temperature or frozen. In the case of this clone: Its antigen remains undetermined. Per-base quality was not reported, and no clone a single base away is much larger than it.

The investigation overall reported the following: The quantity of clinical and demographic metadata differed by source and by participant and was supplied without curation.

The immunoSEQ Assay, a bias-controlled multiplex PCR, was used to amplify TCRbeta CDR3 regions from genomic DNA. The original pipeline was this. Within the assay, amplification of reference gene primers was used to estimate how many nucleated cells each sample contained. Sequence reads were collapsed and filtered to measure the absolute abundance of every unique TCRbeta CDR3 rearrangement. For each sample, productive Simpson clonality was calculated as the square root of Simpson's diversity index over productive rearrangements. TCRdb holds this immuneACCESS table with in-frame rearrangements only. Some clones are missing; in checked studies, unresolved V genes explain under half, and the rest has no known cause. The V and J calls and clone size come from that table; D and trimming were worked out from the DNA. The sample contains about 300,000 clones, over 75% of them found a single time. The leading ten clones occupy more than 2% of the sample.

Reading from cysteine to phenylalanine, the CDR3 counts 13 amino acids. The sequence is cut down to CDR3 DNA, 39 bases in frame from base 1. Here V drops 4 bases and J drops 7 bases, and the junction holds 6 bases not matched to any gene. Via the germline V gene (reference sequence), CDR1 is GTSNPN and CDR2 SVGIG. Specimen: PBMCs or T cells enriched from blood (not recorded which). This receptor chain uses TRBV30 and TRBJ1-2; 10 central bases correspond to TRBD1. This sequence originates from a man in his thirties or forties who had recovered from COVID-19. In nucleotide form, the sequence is TGTGCCTGGACCCCCGGGGACAGGGGTGGCTACACCTTC. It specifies CAWTPGDRGGYTF. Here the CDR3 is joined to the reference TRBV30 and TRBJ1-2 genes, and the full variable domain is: SQTIHQWPATLVQPVGSPLSLECTVEGTSNPNLYWYRQAAGRGLQLLFYSVGIGQISSEVPQNLSASRPQDRQFILSSKKLLLSDSGFYLCAWTPGDRGGYTFGSGTRLTVV.